Listed below are T cell receptor beta chains from one sample, sequenced in a study of siplizumab effects on memory and regulatory T cells. Assay: immunoSEQ multiplex PCR; the TCRdb copy retains only in-frame clones and omits some. Counted here are tens of thousands of clones, around 98% occurring once; the ten biggest clones make up 1.1%. Sequencing used naive CD8+ T cells sorted from blood. All receptors derive from a human donor in good health. CDR3s include the opening cysteine and the closing phenylalanine or tryptophan. A D gene is named only where the DNA matches it firmly. Size tells how often a clone was seen (once, few, many) or the class of an expanded clone, and some rows leave it out.

abundance: .
v_gene: TRBV7-9
j_gene: TRBJ1-2
len: 14
d_gene: .
CDR3nt: TGTGCCAGCAGCTTATTTCGGACCTCACAGGGCTACACCTTC
CDR3aa: CASSLFRTSQGYTF

abundance: .
v_gene: TRBV5-4
j_gene: TRBJ2-1
len: 14
d_gene: TRBD2
CDR3nt: TGTGCCAGCCCCGGAGCGGGGCCCTACAATGAGCAGTTCTTC
CDR3aa: CASPGAGPYNEQFF

abundance: .
v_gene: TRBV10-3
j_gene: TRBJ2-5
len: 13
d_gene: .
CDR3nt: TGTGCCACAGAAGGGGTGACACAAGAGACCCAGTACTTC
CDR3aa: CATEGVTQETQYF

abundance: once
v_gene: TRBV6-5
j_gene: TRBJ1-2
len: 14
d_gene: .
CDR3nt: TGTGCCAGCAGTTACTCGAGTGGGGGCGGCGGCTACACCTTC
CDR3aa: CASSYSSGGGGYTF

abundance: .
v_gene: TRBV6-1
j_gene: TRBJ2-1
len: 15
d_gene: .
CDR3nt: TGTGCCAGCAGTGAAGGCGGCCACTCCTACAATGAGCAGTTCTTC
CDR3aa: CASSEGGHSYNEQFF

abundance: .
v_gene: TRBV5-6
j_gene: TRBJ2-7
len: 14
d_gene: TRBD1
CDR3nt: TGTGCCAGCGTATTGCAGGGGGCGTTGGACGAGCAGTACTTC
CDR3aa: CASVLQGALDEQYF

abundance: .
v_gene: TRBV5-1
j_gene: TRBJ2-3
len: 14
d_gene: .
CDR3nt: TGCGCCATCCTCGGGGATTCACGCACAGATACGCAGTATTTT
CDR3aa: CAILGDSRTDTQYF

abundance: .
v_gene: TRBV18
j_gene: TRBJ1-5
len: 15
d_gene: .
CDR3nt: TGTGCCAGCTCACCATCGGGCTATAGCAATCAGCCCCAGCATTTT
CDR3aa: CASSPSGYSNQPQHF

abundance: .
v_gene: TRBV4-3
j_gene: TRBJ2-2
len: 15
d_gene: TRBD2
CDR3nt: TGCGCCAGCAGCCAAGACCCTAGCGGATCCGGGGAGCTGTTTTTT
CDR3aa: CASSQDPSGSGELFF

abundance: .
v_gene: TRBV5-8
j_gene: TRBJ2-7
len: 15
d_gene: .
CDR3nt: TGTGCCAGCAGCTTGGGCCCCGACGCCTACTACGAGCAGTACTTC
CDR3aa: CASSLGPDAYYEQYF

abundance: once
v_gene: TRBV7-3
j_gene: TRBJ2-3
len: 15
d_gene: .
CDR3nt: TGTGCCAGCAGCCCGGGGTTTCACCTTACAGATACGCAGTATTTT
CDR3aa: CASSPGFHLTDTQYF

abundance: .
v_gene: TRBV6-5
j_gene: TRBJ1-1
len: 14
d_gene: .
CDR3nt: TGTGCCAGCAGCCTACCCGGAATGCCCGAAAGGGCTTTCTTT
CDR3aa: CASSLPGMPERAFF

abundance: .
v_gene: TRBV4-1
j_gene: TRBJ2-7
len: 14
d_gene: .
CDR3nt: TGCGCCAGCAGCCCGCGGGGAGAGGGCTACGAGCAGTACTTC
CDR3aa: CASSPRGEGYEQYF

abundance: .
v_gene: TRBV19
j_gene: TRBJ2-6
len: 14
d_gene: TRBD1
CDR3nt: TGTGCCAGTATCGACAGGGCTGGGGCCAACGTCCTGACTTTC
CDR3aa: CASIDRAGANVLTF

abundance: .
v_gene: TRBV28
j_gene: TRBJ1-1
len: 13
d_gene: .
CDR3nt: TGTGCCAGCAGTTTAAGAGAGGGCACTGAAGCTTTCTTT
CDR3aa: CASSLREGTEAFF

abundance: .
v_gene: TRBV4-2
j_gene: TRBJ1-5
len: 16
d_gene: .
CDR3nt: TGTGCCAGCAGCCAAGATCAGGGCGGGGAGAATCAGCCCCAGCATTTT
CDR3aa: CASSQDQGGENQPQHF

abundance: .
v_gene: TRBV30
j_gene: TRBJ1-2
len: 14
d_gene: .
CDR3nt: TGTGCCTGGAGTGGCACAGGGTTAGCATATGGCTACACCTTC
CDR3aa: CAWSGTGLAYGYTF

abundance: .
v_gene: TRBV7-7
j_gene: TRBJ2-1
len: 12
d_gene: .
CDR3nt: TGTGCTGTATCGGTGGGCAGCGAGGAGTCGTTCTTC
CDR3aa: CAVSVGSEESFF

abundance: .
v_gene: TRBV28
j_gene: TRBJ1-1
len: 15
d_gene: .
CDR3nt: TGTGCCAGCAGTTTTTGGGGAGGGGAGAACACTGAAGCTTTCTTT
CDR3aa: CASSFWGGENTEAFF

abundance: .
v_gene: TRBV2
j_gene: TRBJ1-4
len: 14
d_gene: .
CDR3nt: TGTGCCAGCAGTGTGTCCCCGAGGGGTGAAAAACTGTTTTTT
CDR3aa: CASSVSPRGEKLFF

abundance: .
v_gene: TRBV6-6
j_gene: TRBJ2-7
len: 13
d_gene: .
CDR3nt: TGTGCCAGCAGTTATACCAGCTCCTACGAGCAGTACTTC
CDR3aa: CASSYTSSYEQYF

abundance: once
v_gene: TRBV19
j_gene: TRBJ2-7
len: 15
d_gene: TRBD1
CDR3nt: TGTGCCAGTAGTATAGAGGGACAGGGGGCCTACGAGCAGTACTTC
CDR3aa: CASSIEGQGAYEQYF

abundance: .
v_gene: TRBV4-2
j_gene: TRBJ2-3
len: 16
d_gene: TRBD2
CDR3nt: TGTGCCAGCAGCCAAGCCCTAGCGGGAAGCACAGATACGCAGTATTTT
CDR3aa: CASSQALAGSTDTQYF

abundance: .
v_gene: TRBV28
j_gene: TRBJ1-4
len: 15
d_gene: .
CDR3nt: TGTGCCAGCAGACCGAACACTGCAACTAATGAAAAACTGTTTTTT
CDR3aa: CASRPNTATNEKLFF

abundance: .
v_gene: TRBV6-1
j_gene: TRBJ2-2
len: 16
d_gene: .
CDR3nt: TGTGCCAGCAGTGAAGTGCGTACCTGGGACACCGGGGAGCTGTTTTTT
CDR3aa: CASSEVRTWDTGELFF

abundance: .
v_gene: TRBV2
j_gene: TRBJ2-2
len: 18
d_gene: TRBD2
CDR3nt: TGTGCCAGCGGCAAGGGACTAGCGGGAGGGCTTGGAACCGGGGAGCTGTTTTTT
CDR3aa: CASGKGLAGGLGTGELFF

abundance: once
v_gene: TRBV13
j_gene: TRBJ1-5
len: 15
d_gene: TRBD1
CDR3nt: TGTGCCAGCAGCTTAGGCCCAGGGGGTAGGCAGCCCCAGCATTTT
CDR3aa: CASSLGPGGRQPQHF

abundance: .
v_gene: TRBV29-1
j_gene: TRBJ1-2
len: 13
d_gene: .
CDR3nt: TGCAGCGTCTTGGGGGGGGGAGAATTTGGCTACACCTTC
CDR3aa: CSVLGGGEFGYTF

abundance: .
v_gene: TRBV20-1
j_gene: TRBJ2-2
len: 11
d_gene: .
CDR3nt: TGCAGCGCCCCTTCGCCCGGGGAGCTGTTTTTT
CDR3aa: CSAPSPGELFF

abundance: once
v_gene: TRBV23-1
j_gene: TRBJ2-7
len: 12
d_gene: .
CDR3nt: TGCGCCACGAAGGGGGGCTCCTACGAGCAGTACTTC
CDR3aa: CATKGGSYEQYF

abundance: .
v_gene: TRBV6-4
j_gene: TRBJ1-2
len: 16
d_gene: .
CDR3nt: TGTGCCAGCAGTGAAGGGACCGTAGGGCTACACTATGGCTACACCTTC
CDR3aa: CASSEGTVGLHYGYTF

abundance: .
v_gene: TRBV9
j_gene: TRBJ1-1
len: 12
d_gene: .
CDR3nt: TGTGCCAGCAGCGTCGGGGACACTGAAGCTTTCTTT
CDR3aa: CASSVGDTEAFF

abundance: .
v_gene: TRBV15
j_gene: TRBJ1-4
len: 18
d_gene: TRBD1
CDR3nt: TGTGCCACCAGCAGCTGGTTAGACAGGGGTGCAACTAATGAAAAACTGTTTTTT
CDR3aa: CATSSWLDRGATNEKLFF

abundance: once
v_gene: TRBV9
j_gene: TRBJ2-5
len: 14
d_gene: .
CDR3nt: TGTGCCAGCAGCGTAGGGCCTTCCCCAGAGACCCAGTACTTC
CDR3aa: CASSVGPSPETQYF

abundance: .
v_gene: TRBV28
j_gene: TRBJ1-3
len: 14
d_gene: .
CDR3nt: TGTGCCAGCAGTTTAGTGGGCTCTGGAAACACCATATATTTT
CDR3aa: CASSLVGSGNTIYF

abundance: .
v_gene: TRBV9
j_gene: TRBJ2-5
len: 15
d_gene: .
CDR3nt: TGTGCCAGCAGCGTGCAGATGGGACCCCAGATGACCCAGTACTTC
CDR3aa: CASSVQMGPQMTQYF

abundance: .
v_gene: TRBV5-8
j_gene: TRBJ2-1
len: 16
d_gene: TRBD2
CDR3nt: TGTGCCAGCAGCATCGGACTAGCGGGAGTTTACAATGAGCAGTTCTTC
CDR3aa: CASSIGLAGVYNEQFF

abundance: .
v_gene: TRBV10-3
j_gene: TRBJ1-1
len: 15
d_gene: .
CDR3nt: TGTGCCATCAGTGAGTCGGCAGGGTTGAACACTGAAGCTTTCTTT
CDR3aa: CAISESAGLNTEAFF

abundance: .
v_gene: TRBV5-6
j_gene: TRBJ2-4
len: 18
d_gene: TRBD2
CDR3nt: TGTGCCAGCAGCTTGGTGGGGCTAGCGGGAATAACCAAAAACATTCAGTACTTC
CDR3aa: CASSLVGLAGITKNIQYF

abundance: .
v_gene: TRBV27
j_gene: TRBJ2-2
len: 16
d_gene: .
CDR3nt: TGTGCCAGCAGTTTAATCGCCAGAGCGAGCACCGGGGAGCTGTTTTTT
CDR3aa: CASSLIARASTGELFF

abundance: .
v_gene: TRBV25-1
j_gene: TRBJ2-2
len: 13
d_gene: .
CDR3nt: TGTGCCAGCAGTGAGGTAAACACCGGGGAGCTGTTTTTT
CDR3aa: CASSEVNTGELFF

abundance: .
v_gene: TRBV4-1
j_gene: TRBJ2-7
len: 16
d_gene: .
CDR3nt: TGCGCCAGCAGCCAAGAGGAAAGGCCAAGCTCCTACGAGCAGTACTTC
CDR3aa: CASSQEERPSSYEQYF

abundance: .
v_gene: TRBV7-9
j_gene: TRBJ1-6
len: 14
d_gene: .
CDR3nt: TGTGCCAGCAGCGGGGACAACCATAATTCACCCCTCCACTTT
CDR3aa: CASSGDNHNSPLHF

abundance: .
v_gene: TRBV7-8
j_gene: TRBJ2-7
len: 18
d_gene: TRBD1
CDR3nt: TGTGCCAGCAGCTTAGCGCTGCAGGGGGCCTCCGACGCCTACGAGCAGTACTTC
CDR3aa: CASSLALQGASDAYEQYF

abundance: .
v_gene: TRBV5-1
j_gene: TRBJ2-7
len: 17
d_gene: TRBD1
CDR3nt: TGCGCCAGCAGCTGGACGTCCGGGACAGGGGTAGGATACGAGCAGTACTTC
CDR3aa: CASSWTSGTGVGYEQYF

abundance: .
v_gene: TRBV9
j_gene: TRBJ2-1
len: 15
d_gene: .
CDR3nt: TGTGCCAGCAGCGTAGGTAGGAGCTCCTACAATGAGCAGTTCTTC
CDR3aa: CASSVGRSSYNEQFF

abundance: .
v_gene: TRBV5-1
j_gene: TRBJ2-7
len: 16
d_gene: TRBD2
CDR3nt: TGCGCCAGCAGCCCGTCCGGGACTAGCGGGATGTACGAGCAGTACTTC
CDR3aa: CASSPSGTSGMYEQYF

abundance: .
v_gene: TRBV5-4
j_gene: TRBJ2-5
len: 15
d_gene: .
CDR3nt: TGTGCCAGCAGCTTAATAGCGGAACACCAAGAGACCCAGTACTTC
CDR3aa: CASSLIAEHQETQYF

abundance: few
v_gene: TRBV5-4
j_gene: TRBJ1-1
len: 13
d_gene: .
CDR3nt: TGTGCCAGCAGCTTGGCGCGGAACACTGAAGCTTTCTTT
CDR3aa: CASSLARNTEAFF

abundance: .
v_gene: TRBV19
j_gene: TRBJ1-5
len: 15
d_gene: .
CDR3nt: TGTGCCTGCGCACTTGGACTTAATAGCAATCAGCCCCAGCATTTT
CDR3aa: CACALGLNSNQPQHF

abundance: .
v_gene: TRBV6-5
j_gene: TRBJ1-5
len: 15
d_gene: .
CDR3nt: TGTGCCAGCAGTTACTCACAGGGAGGCAATCAGCCCCAGCATTTT
CDR3aa: CASSYSQGGNQPQHF